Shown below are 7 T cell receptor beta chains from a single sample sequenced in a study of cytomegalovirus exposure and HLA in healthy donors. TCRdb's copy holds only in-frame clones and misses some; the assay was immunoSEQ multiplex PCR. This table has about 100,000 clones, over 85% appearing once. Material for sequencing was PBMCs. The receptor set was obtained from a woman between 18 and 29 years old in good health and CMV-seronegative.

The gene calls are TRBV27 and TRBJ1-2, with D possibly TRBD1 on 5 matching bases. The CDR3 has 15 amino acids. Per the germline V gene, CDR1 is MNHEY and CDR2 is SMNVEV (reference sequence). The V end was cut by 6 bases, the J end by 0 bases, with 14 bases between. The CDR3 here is CASSYDRRANYGYTF. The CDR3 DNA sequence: TGTGCCAGCAGCTACGACAGACGAGCTAACTATGGCTACACCTTC.

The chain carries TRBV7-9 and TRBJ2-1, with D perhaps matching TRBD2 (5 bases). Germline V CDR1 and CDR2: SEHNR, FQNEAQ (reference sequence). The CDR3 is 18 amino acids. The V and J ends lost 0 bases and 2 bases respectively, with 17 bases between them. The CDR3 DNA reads TGTGCCAGCAGCTTAGCGGCGATACGGACTCTCGCCTACAATGAGCAGTTCTTC. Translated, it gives CASSLAAIRTLAYNEQFF.

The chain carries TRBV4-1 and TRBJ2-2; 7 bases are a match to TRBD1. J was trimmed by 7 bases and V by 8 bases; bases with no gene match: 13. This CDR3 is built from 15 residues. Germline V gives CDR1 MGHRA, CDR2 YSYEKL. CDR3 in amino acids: CASRHRQGVGGELFF. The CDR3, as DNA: TGCGCCAGCCGTCACAGACAGGGCGTTGGCGGGGAGCTGTTTTTT.

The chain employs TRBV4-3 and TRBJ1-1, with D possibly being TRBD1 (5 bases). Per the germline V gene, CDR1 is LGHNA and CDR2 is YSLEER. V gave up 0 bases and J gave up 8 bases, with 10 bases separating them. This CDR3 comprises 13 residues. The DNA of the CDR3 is TGCGCCAGCAGCCAAGATCCGTGGACAGAAGCTTTCTTT. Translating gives CASSQDPWTEAFF.

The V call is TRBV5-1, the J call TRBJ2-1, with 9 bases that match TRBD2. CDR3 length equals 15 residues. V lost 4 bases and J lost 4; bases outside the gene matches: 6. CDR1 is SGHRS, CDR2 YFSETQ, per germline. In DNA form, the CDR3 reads TGCGCCAGCAGCCCCGGGACTAGCAGATACAATGAGCAGTTCTTC. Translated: CASSPGTSRYNEQFF.

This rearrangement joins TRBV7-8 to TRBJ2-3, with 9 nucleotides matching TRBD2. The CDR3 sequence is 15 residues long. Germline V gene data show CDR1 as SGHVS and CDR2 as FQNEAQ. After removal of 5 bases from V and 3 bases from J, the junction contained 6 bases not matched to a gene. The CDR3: CASSRDGLATDTQYF. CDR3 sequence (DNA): TGTGCCAGCAGCCGGGACGGACTAGCGACAGATACGCAGTATTTT.

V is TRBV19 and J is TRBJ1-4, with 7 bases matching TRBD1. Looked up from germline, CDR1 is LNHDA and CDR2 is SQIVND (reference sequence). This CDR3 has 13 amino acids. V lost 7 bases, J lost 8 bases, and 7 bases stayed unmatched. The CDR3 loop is CASTDRAGEKLFF. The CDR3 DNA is TGTGCCAGTACCGACAGGGCTGGGGAAAAACTGTTTTTT.